This paragraph covers one TCR beta chain sequence. This specimen comes from a study of blood T cell repertoires in COVID-19. Study overall: The origin of the acute and convalescent COVID-19 samples was the United States, Italy and Spain.

Trimming pared 5 bases from V and 1 base from J, leaving 12 bases between. The CDR3 totals 15 residues. Per the germline V gene, CDR1 is KGHDR and CDR2 is SFDVKD. In the authors' workflow: Counts of nucleated cells, estimated from reference gene primer amplification, were obtained. Repertoires were generated with immunoSEQ multiplex PCR, while TCRdb's copy carries only in-frame clones and drops some. The DNA was the basis for D and trimming; V, J and clone size are from that table. Among some 150,000 clones listed, 82% were seen once. The chain combines TRBV24-1 with TRBJ2-3, with D maybe TRBD2 (5 bases). The sequenced sample consisted of peripheral blood. The clonotype was recovered from a woman in her seventies with acute or convalescent COVID-19. Here the CDR3 DNA reads TGTGCCACCAGTGTTCCGGGGAGCGGCACAGATACGCAGTATTTT. It codes for CATSVPGSGTDTQYF.